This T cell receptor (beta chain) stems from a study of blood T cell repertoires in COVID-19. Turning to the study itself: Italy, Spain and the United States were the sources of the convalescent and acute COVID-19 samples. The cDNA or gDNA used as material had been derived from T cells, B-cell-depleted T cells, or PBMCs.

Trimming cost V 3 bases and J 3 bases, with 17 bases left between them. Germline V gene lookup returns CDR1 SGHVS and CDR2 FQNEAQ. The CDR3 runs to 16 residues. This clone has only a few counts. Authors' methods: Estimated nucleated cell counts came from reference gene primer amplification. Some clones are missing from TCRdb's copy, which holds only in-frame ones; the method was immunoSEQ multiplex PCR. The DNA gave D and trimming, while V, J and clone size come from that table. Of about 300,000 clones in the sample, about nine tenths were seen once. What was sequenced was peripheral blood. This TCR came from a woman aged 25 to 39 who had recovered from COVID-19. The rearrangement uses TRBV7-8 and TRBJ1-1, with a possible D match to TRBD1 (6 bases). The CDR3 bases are TGTGCCAGCAGCTTTTTACAGGGTGTGATTTACACTGAAGCTTTCTTT. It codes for CASSFLQGVIYTEAFF.